A single sample gave rise to the 27 T cell receptor beta chains below, sequenced in a study of blood T cell repertoires in COVID-19. The repertoire was sequenced with immunoSEQ multiplex PCR; TCRdb's copy has only in-frame clones and lacks some. The sample lists fewer than 150,000 clones; around 88% were seen once. Sequenced input: peripheral blood. The receptor source for this set is a woman in her 50s who had recovered from COVID-19.

V and J are TRBV19 and TRBJ1-4, with D perhaps matching TRBD1 (5 bases). The CDR3 sequence is 14 residues long. CDR1 is LNHDA and CDR2 is SQIVND in the germline V gene (reference sequence). V lost 3 bases and J lost 6, with 11 bases in between. Here the CDR3 reads CASSIWGVDEKLFF. In DNA form, the CDR3 reads TGTGCCAGTAGTATTTGGGGGGTTGATGAAAAACTGTTTTTT.

This clone has a handful of counts. This rearrangement joins TRBV6-6 to TRBJ2-1; D is uncertain. Between the trimmed V and J ends, which lost 2 bases and 0 bases, there was a span of 11 bases. Germline assignment: CDR1 MNHNY and CDR2 SVGAGI (reference sequence). The CDR3 consists of 16 residues. CDR3 region: CASSYGSSDSYNEQFF. The CDR3 region has the DNA TGTGCCAGCAGTTACGGTAGTAGTGACTCCTACAATGAGCAGTTCTTC.

The chain is built from TRBV2 and TRBJ2-4; weak D call: TRBD2 (5 bases). CDR1 and CDR2 (germline): SNHLY, FYNNEI. CDR3 length: 14 amino acids. The ends were cut back, 6 bases at V and 3 bases at J, with 12 bases in the middle. The chain's CDR3 is CASSPDGVKNIQYF. CDR3 sequence (DNA): TGTGCCAGCAGCCCAGACGGGGTCAAAAACATTCAGTACTTC.

V gene TRBV4-2 combines with J gene TRBJ2-2, with D possibly being TRBD1 (6 bases). V lost 0 bases and J 5 bases, leaving 19 bases between the germline ends. Per germline, CDR1 LGHNA and CDR2 YNFKEQ. The CDR3 spans 18 residues. The CDR3 DNA is TGTGCCAGCAGCCAAGATCTACCGACCTGGGGGCGGACCGGGGAGCTGTTTTTT. This codes for CASSQDLPTWGRTGELFF.

This sequence joins TRBV3-1 (or the pseudogene TRBV3-2) and TRBJ1-2; TRBD1 aligns across 8 bases. The V gene's germline CDR1 is LGHDT and CDR2 YNNKEL (reference sequence). The CDR3 consists of 15 residues. V shed 4 bases, J shed 0 bases, and the junction held 4 bases outside the gene matches. The CDR3: CASSLWDRTNYGYTF. The CDR3 nucleotides are TGTGCCAGCAGCCTCTGGGACAGGACTAACTATGGCTACACCTTC.

V gene TRBV5-1 combines with J gene TRBJ2-2, with 7 bases identical to TRBD1. The CDR3 length is 15 residues. V lost 0 bases and J lost 4; bases outside the gene matches: 3. Germline V gene sequence: CDR1 SGHRS, CDR2 YFSETQ. This CDR3 is CASSLETGATGELFF. As DNA, the CDR3 is TGCGCCAGCAGCTTGGAAACAGGGGCCACCGGGGAGCTGTTTTTT.

V gene TRBV4-1 combines with J gene TRBJ2-1, with D possibly TRBD2 on 6 matching bases. This CDR3 contains 16 residues. CDR1 MGHRA and CDR2 YSYEKL come from the germline V gene. Trimming left V 5 bases short and J 4 bases short, with 18 bases between. The CDR3 region has the DNA TGCGCCAGCAGCTCTCCGGGGCGGGATACATACAATGAGCAGTTCTTC. It translates to CASSSPGRDTYNEQFF.

The rearrangement uses TRBV6-7 and TRBJ1-2, with 7 bases identical to TRBD1. TRBV6-7 is annotated as an ORF whose role is uncertain. The CDR3 contains 18 residues. V trimming: 1 base; J trimming: 2 bases; junction bases outside the gene matches: 13. The CDR3 reads CASSYFRGKTGENYGYTF. CDR3 in DNA: TGTGCCAGCAGTTACTTCCGGGGCAAAACAGGGGAGAACTATGGCTACACCTTC.

This clone has just one count. V is TRBV7-6 and J is TRBJ2-1; 8 nucleotides agree with TRBD2. The V gene's germline CDR1 is SGHVS and CDR2 FNYEAQ. Trimming cost V 5 bases and J 7 bases; bases outside gene matches: 13. This CDR3 comprises 16 residues. DNA of the CDR3: TGTGCCAGCAGCCTGCGATTCACAGCGGGAGAGAATGAGCAGTTCTTC. Its translation: CASSLRFTAGENEQFF. The full variable domain, rest sourced from reference TRBV7-6 and TRBJ2-1, is GAGVSQSPRYKVTKRGQDVALRCDPISGHVSLYWYRQALGQGPEFLTYFNYEAQQDKSGLPNDRFSAERPEGSISTLTIQRTEQRDSAMYRCASSLRFTAGENEQFFGPGTRLTVL.

The chain joins TRBV5-8 to TRBJ2-1; unclear D gene. The germline V and J ends were trimmed by 4 bases and 8 bases, with 13 bases remaining between them. CDR3 size: 13 residues. Germline V gene data show CDR1 as SGHTS and CDR2 as YDEGEE. The CDR3 bases are TGTGCCAGCAGCATCCTCTCTGGAGATGAGCAGTTCTTC. Amino acids: CASSILSGDEQFF.

The chain employs TRBV6-5 and TRBJ2-5, with D perhaps TRBD2 (6 bases). CDR1 MNHEY and CDR2 SVGAGI come from the germline V gene. The CDR3 contains 10 residues. V lost 0 bases and J 14 bases, leaving 7 bases between the germline ends. The CDR3 DNA sequence: TGTGCCAGCAGTTACTCGGGACTCTACTTC. Amino acids: CASSYSGLYF.

The V call is TRBV5-5, the J call TRBJ1-4, with unresolved D. The CDR3 runs to 15 residues. CDR1 SGHKS and CDR2 YYEKEE come from the germline V gene (reference sequence). V was clipped by 0 bases and J by 3 bases, with 9 bases between them. In DNA, the CDR3 is TGTGCCAGCAGCTTGGCTAGTGTCTCTAATGAAAAACTGTTTTTT. It is translated as CASSLASVSNEKLFF.

The genes are TRBV7-2 and TRBJ2-3; 7 positions agree with TRBD2. The CDR3 length is 17 residues. Germline V lookup: CDR1 SGHTA, CDR2 FQGNSA. V shed 5 bases, J shed 4 bases, and the junction held 15 bases outside the gene matches. The CDR3 loop is CASSPRLARDSSDTQYF. DNA for the CDR3: TGTGCCAGCAGCCCTAGACTAGCCCGGGATTCATCAGATACGCAGTATTTT.

V and J are TRBV5-5 and TRBJ1-5; D perhaps matches TRBD1 (5 bases). Between the trimmed V and J ends, which lost 2 bases and 5 bases, there was a span of 8 bases. Per the germline V gene, CDR1 is SGHKS and CDR2 is YYEKEE (reference sequence). The length of the CDR3 is 13 residues. The CDR3 DNA is TGTGCCAGCAGCTTAGACAGCTATCAGCCCCAGCATTTT. This gives the protein CASSLDSYQPQHF.

CDR3 amino acids: CASSDGGQGGGWTQYF. The CDR3 DNA sequence: TGTGCCAGCAGTGACGGGGGACAGGGTGGAGGTTGGACCCAGTACTTC. The chain employs TRBV25-1 and TRBJ2-5, with 9 bases identical to TRBD1. Germline V gives CDR1 MGHDK, CDR2 SYGVNS. The CDR3 spans 16 residues. J lost 7 bases, V lost 3 bases, and 12 bases had no gene match.

The gene calls are TRBV14 and TRBJ2-2; 12 nucleotides match TRBD2. Germline V gene data show CDR1 as SGHDN and CDR2 as FVKESK. The CDR3 has 16 residues. V lost 1 base to trimming and J lost 8 bases; unmatched junction nucleotides: 5. As DNA, the CDR3 is TGTGCCAGCAGCCAAGCACTAGCGGGGGGTCGAGGGGAGCTGTTTTTT. It yields the protein CASSQALAGGRGELFF.

CDR3 coding DNA: TGCGCCAGCAGCTGGAAAAAAGGGAGGGCTAACACCGGGGAGCTGTTTTTT. Translated: CASSWKKGRANTGELFF. This chain links TRBV5-1 with TRBJ2-2; TRBD2 agrees at 7 bases. Germline-derived CDR1 and CDR2 are SGHRS and YFSETQ. This CDR3 has 17 residues. With 3 bases clipped from V and 2 bases from J, the junction kept 10 bases outside the gene matches.

The genes are TRBV20-1 and TRBJ2-3; a weak D match, TRBD1 (6 bases). CDR3 length equals 14 residues. Germline values: CDR1 DFQATT, CDR2 SNEGSKA (reference sequence). Trimming removed 3 bases at V and 3 bases at J, with 13 bases between. The CDR3 sequence: CSASRVRGTDTQYF. CDR3 coding DNA: TGCAGTGCTAGTCGCGTCAGGGGAACAGATACGCAGTATTTT.

The chain joins TRBV11-2 to TRBJ1-1; no firm D call. With 5 bases removed from V and 0 bases from J, the gap between germline ends came to 7 bases. In germline, CDR1 is SGHAT, CDR2 FQNNGV. The CDR3 length is 13 residues. CDR3 DNA: TGTGCCAGCAGCGAAGAGGTGAACACTGAAGCTTTCTTT. The encoded protein is CASSEEVNTEAFF.

This sequence joins TRBV9 and TRBJ1-2; D is unclear. The CDR3 contains 12 residues. Between the trimmed V and J ends, which lost 0 bases and 4 bases, there was a span of 4 bases. Germline V lookup: CDR1 SGDLS, CDR2 YYNGEE. CDR3 region: CASSVAGYGYTF. The DNA of the CDR3 is TGTGCCAGCAGCGTAGCCGGCTATGGCTACACCTTC.

The chain carries TRBV11-2 and TRBJ1-3; D remains unclear. V dropped 5 bases and J dropped 0 bases, with 8 bases sitting between them. The CDR3 contains 14 residues. CDR1 and CDR2 (germline): SGHAT, FQNNGV. In nucleotides, the CDR3 is TGTGCCAGCAGCCTAGCCCTCTCTGGAAACACCATATATTTT. It specifies CASSLALSGNTIYF.

Only a few counts were recorded for this clone. V usage is TRBV3-1 (or the pseudogene TRBV3-2) and J usage is TRBJ2-4, with D uncertain. Germline loops: CDR1 LGHDT, CDR2 YNNKEL (reference sequence). The CDR3 is 16 amino acids. V was cut by 4 bases and J by 0 bases, with 13 bases left in between. The chain's CDR3 is CASSPLSSLAKNIQYF. The CDR3 coding sequence is TGTGCCAGCAGCCCCCTATCGAGTTTAGCCAAAAACATTCAGTACTTC.

The chain links TRBV6-5 to TRBJ1-6; D is undetermined. CDR1 and CDR2 (germline): MNHEY, SVGAGI. Trimming took 7 bases from V and 9 from J, leaving 10 bases between them. The CDR3 sequence is 12 residues long. CDR3 bases: TGTGCCAGCACCAATCGAGGTTCACCCCTCCACTTT. Translated, it gives CASTNRGSPLHF.

This clone came up a few times. The V and J genes are TRBV2 and TRBJ2-3, with TRBD2 matching over 10 bases. With 7 bases clipped from V and 7 bases from J, the junction kept 26 bases outside the gene matches. The CDR3 spans 20 residues. CDR1 is SNHLY, CDR2 FYNNEI, per germline. CDR3 protein: CASNPAIKFRLAGDRYTQYF. The CDR3 DNA follows: TGTGCCAGCAACCCTGCCATCAAGTTTCGGCTAGCGGGAGATAGGTATACGCAGTATTTT.

The V gene is TRBV7-9, the J gene TRBJ1-3; D not certain. Per germline, CDR1 SEHNR and CDR2 FQNEAQ (reference sequence). V was shortened by 5 bases and J by 6 bases, with 20 bases between the two germline ends. The CDR3 runs 16 residues. The CDR3 here is CASSPFGGLGLNTIYF. CDR3 coding DNA: TGTGCCAGCAGCCCATTTGGCGGTCTTGGATTAAACACCATATATTTT.

The chain links TRBV1 to TRBJ2-4; the table calls TRBD1, which could not be checked here. TRBV1 is shown as a pseudogene. This CDR3 is built from 17 residues. CDR3 in DNA: TGCACCAGCAGCCGAGGGGACAGGGGGCTAGCCAAAAACATTCAGTACTTC. Translated: CTSSRGDRGLAKNIQYF.

The chain couples TRBV30 to TRBJ1-1; D unclear. Germline V gives CDR1 GTSNPN, CDR2 SVGIG (reference sequence). Deletions cut 5 bases from V and 1 base from J, with 8 bases between. The CDR3 has 12 residues. The CDR3 spells CAWAPGNTEAFF. The CDR3 nucleotides read TGTGCCTGGGCTCCCGGGAACACTGAAGCTTTCTTT.